Presented here are 10 T cell receptor beta chains from one specimen sequenced in a study of T-cell reconstitution after alpha-beta-depleted transplantation in children. A TCRbeta library incorporating unique molecular identifiers was prepared. Via MiXCR, TCRdb re-called the PCR reads, giving one row per CDR3 protein. The data hold a few hundred thousand distinct CDR3 sequences, with 9.9% observed a single time. The sample consisted of PBMCs from the stem cell graft donor, taken from the stem cell graft. The origin of the receptors is a human donor who donated a stem cell graft to a child with SCID.

In its sample, this clonotype was seen a few times. The chain is built from TRBV7-2 and TRBJ2-1, with TRBD2 matching 8 bases. This CDR3 is built from 15 residues. Germline trimming cut 1 base from V and 7 bases from J; bases unmatched to any gene: 6. The germline V gene has CDR1 SGHTA and CDR2 FQGNSA. The CDR3 loop is CASSLGGGPGNEQFF. As DNA, the CDR3 is TGTGCCAGCAGCTTAGGCGGGGGGCCAGGAAATGAGCAGTTCTTC.

This clonotype was seen a handful of times. The CDR3 DNA reads TGTGCCAGCAGCCATAAGGTGGTCTCACCCCTCCACTTT. The encoded protein is CASSHKVVSPLHF. The chain combines TRBV3-1 with TRBJ1-6; D unresolved. V gave up 3 bases and J gave up 10 bases, with 10 bases separating them. CDR1 is LGHDT, CDR2 YNNKEL, per germline (reference sequence). There are 13 residues in the CDR3.

In this sample, this clonotype turned up many times. This chain connects TRBV5-1 to TRBJ1-1, with 9 positions matching TRBD1. V was pared by 4 bases and J by 0 bases, with 7 bases of the junction left unmatched. This CDR3 region has 16 residues. Germline CDR1 is SGHRS and CDR2 is YFSETQ. The CDR3 spells CASSVGQGPLNTEAFF. CDR3 sequence (DNA): TGCGCCAGCAGCGTAGGACAGGGGCCCTTGAACACTGAAGCTTTCTTT.

The chain combines TRBV27 with TRBJ1-2, with a tentative D call TRBD1 (5 bases). Germline CDR1 MNHEY, CDR2 SMNVEV (reference sequence). This CDR3 region has 15 residues. V was shortened by 2 bases and J by 4 bases, with 14 bases between the two germline ends. DNA of the CDR3: TGTGCCAGCAGTTTACAGGCCAGGGAGACCTATGGCTACACCTTC. Encoded protein: CASSLQARETYGYTF.

This clonotype has just a few counts. The CDR3 DNA is TGTGCCAGCAGCCAAGATGGCGGCAACACTGAAGCTTTCTTT. This sequence encodes CASSQDGGNTEAFF. The J gene is TRBJ1-1, the V gene TRBV3-1, with unresolved D. The V and J ends lost 0 bases and 2 bases respectively, with 7 bases between them. The V gene's germline CDR1 is LGHDT and CDR2 YNNKEL (reference sequence). The CDR3 runs to 14 residues.

The chain has TRBV20-1 and TRBJ2-7; 8 nucleotides line up with TRBD1. Germline values: CDR1 DFQATT, CDR2 SNEGSKA (reference sequence). V dropped 4 bases and J dropped 3; count of bases not matched to a gene: 8. CDR3 length: 14 residues. The CDR3 region has the DNA TGCAGTGCTATCACCCGGGACAGGCTCTACGAGCAGTACTTC. It encodes CSAITRDRLYEQYF.

Ten or more counts support this clonotype. The V and J genes are TRBV7-8 and TRBJ2-4, with TRBD1 matching 8 bases. Germline assignment: CDR1 SGHVS and CDR2 FQNEAQ. After removal of 5 bases from V and 6 bases from J, the junction contained 9 bases not matched to a gene. The CDR3 is made up of 15 amino acids. Here the CDR3 DNA reads TGTGCCAGCAGCGCAGGACAGGGTCTGGCAAACATTCAGTACTTC. It is translated as CASSAGQGLANIQYF.

This clonotype occurred many times. This sequence joins TRBV12-3 or TRBV12-4 and TRBJ1-1; the D gene is possibly TRBD1 (5 bases). V shed 8 bases and J shed 5 bases, with 18 bases lying between them. The CDR3 covers 14 residues. The CDR3 DNA reads TGTGCCAGCTATGTTGGGACGGCTGTTACTGAAGCTTTCTTT. Protein product: CASYVGTAVTEAFF.

This clonotype has just a few counts. The chain joins TRBV20-1 to TRBJ1-4; D is undetermined. V was clipped by 0 bases and J by 4 bases, with 15 bases between them. Germline loops: CDR1 DFQATT, CDR2 SNEGSKA (reference sequence). The CDR3 length is 16 residues. The CDR3 DNA reads TGCAGTGCTAGAGATGCCGCCGGTGGATTTAATGAAAAACTGTTTTTT. Translated, it gives CSARDAAGGFNEKLFF.

The genes are TRBV5-1 and TRBJ2-5; possible D gene TRBD2, 6 bases. Germline-derived CDR1 and CDR2 are SGHRS and YFSETQ. The CDR3 runs 15 residues. Trimming removed 1 base from V and 5 bases from J, with 15 bases in between. The CDR3 reads CASSLSRTMRETQYF. In nucleotides, the CDR3 is TGCGCCAGCAGCTTGTCAAGGACTATGAGGGAGACCCAGTACTTC. The full variable domain, rest sourced from reference TRBV5-1 and TRBJ2-5, is KAGVTQTPRYLIKTRGQQVTLSCSPISGHRSVSWYQQTPGQGLQFLFEYFSETQRNKGNFPGRFSGRQFSNSRSEMNVSTLELGDSALYLCASSLSRTMRETQYFGPGTRLLVL.